The rows below give T cell receptor beta chains drawn from one sample of a study of human T cells and chemical hapten exposure. TCRdb reprocessed the RACE reads with MiXCR, giving one entry per CDR3 protein. The repertoire consists of roughly 380,000 distinct CDR3 sequences, with 4.5% to 6% occurring once and the leading ten covering 2% to 3%. Sequenced here: whole blood, sampled in connection with sensitization to the hapten diphenylcyclopropenone (DPC). These receptors were collected from a woman between 50 and 59 years old with alopecia areata. Some clones in this sample may be carry-over from other donors' samples. Each CDR3 is given with its conserved first and last residue. D genes are given only for firm matches. Size is omitted from some rows. Given values are once, few, many or a class for expanded clones.

clone size,V gene,J gene,D gene,CDR3 protein,CDR3 DNA
-,TRBV12-3/TRBV12-4,TRBJ2-7,-,CASRFGTDISYEQYF,TGTGCCAGCAGATTTGGGACGGACATCTCCTACGAGCAGTACTTC
many,TRBV28,TRBJ2-7,-,CASSPTWGTEQYF,TGTGCCAGCAGTCCCACTTGGGGTACCGAGCAGTACTTC
few,TRBV7-2,TRBJ2-3,TRBD2,CASSFGTSGRGADTQYF,TGTGCCAGCAGCTTCGGGACTAGCGGGAGGGGGGCAGATACGCAGTATTTT
many,TRBV29-1,TRBJ2-2,-,CSVEGAGELFF,TGCAGCGTTGAGGGCGCCGGGGAGCTGTTTTTT
many,TRBV7-2,TRBJ2-3,TRBD2,CASSLTSGGGQVTDTQYF,TGTGCCAGCAGCCTGACTAGCGGGGGGGGCCAGGTCACAGATACGCAGTATTTT
many,TRBV20-1,TRBJ2-1,TRBD2,CSALTSGSGVSYNEQFF,TGCAGTGCTCTGACTAGCGGGAGTGGGGTTTCCTACAATGAGCAGTTCTTC
few,TRBV12-5,TRBJ2-3,-,CASGWGKGAFTDTQYF,TGTGCTAGTGGTTGGGGAAAGGGAGCCTTCACAGATACGCAGTATTTT
many,TRBV28,TRBJ1-3,-,CASSSQGSGNTIYF,TGTGCCAGCAGTTCCCAGGGTTCTGGAAACACCATATATTTT
few,TRBV27,TRBJ1-1,-,CASSVLLGNTEAFF,TGTGCCAGCAGTGTTCTCCTAGGAAACACTGAAGCTTTCTTT
many,TRBV7-9,TRBJ2-3,TRBD2,CASSLSSGTTDTQYF,TGTGCCAGCAGCTTATCCAGCGGGACTACAGATACGCAGTATTTT
many,TRBV28,TRBJ2-7,-,CASSALNPYEQYF,TGTGCCAGCAGTGCCCTCAACCCCTACGAGCAGTACTTC
few,TRBV28,TRBJ1-5,-,CASRLDLTGSNQPQHF,TGTGCCAGCAGACTCGACCTGACGGGTAGCAATCAGCCCCAGCATTTT
few,TRBV28,TRBJ1-1,TRBD1,CASSQGQGANTEAFF,TGTGCCAGCAGCCAGGGACAGGGGGCGAACACTGAAGCTTTCTTT
many,TRBV29-1,TRBJ1-2,TRBD1,CSASEGARGSGYTF,TGCAGCGCAAGCGAGGGCGCCAGGGGGTCTGGCTACACCTTC
-,TRBV6-1,TRBJ1-1,-,CASSEGGLGAFF,TGTGCCAGCAGTGAGGGGGGTCTCGGAGCTTTCTTT
-,TRBV28,TRBJ1-2,-,CASSPLAGESGYTF,TGTGCCAGCAGTCCCCTGGCAGGGGAGAGTGGCTACACCTTC
few,TRBV5-4,TRBJ1-1,TRBD1,CASSPKQGAPTEAFF,TGTGCCAGCAGCCCAAAACAGGGGGCGCCCACTGAAGCTTTCTTT
many,TRBV29-1,TRBJ1-1,-,CSVKGSNTEAFF,TGCAGCGTTAAGGGGTCGAACACTGAAGCTTTCTTT
few,TRBV7-2,TRBJ2-5,-,CASIGLFQETQYF,TGTGCCAGCATCGGACTGTTCCAAGAGACCCAGTACTTC
many,TRBV20-1,TRBJ2-7,TRBD1,CSASDRGFSYEQYF,TGCAGTGCCTCCGACAGGGGCTTCTCCTACGAGCAGTACTTC
-,TRBV27,TRBJ2-1,-,CAIASGGSYNEQFF,TGTGCCATTGCGTCCGGGGGCTCCTACAATGAGCAGTTCTTC
few,TRBV15,TRBJ1-2,-,CATSRDPGDDGYTF,TGTGCCACCAGCAGAGATCCAGGGGATGATGGCTACACCTTC
many,TRBV3-1,TRBJ2-7,TRBD1,CASTPGTGAYEQYF,TGTGCCAGCACTCCCGGGACAGGGGCCTACGAGCAGTACTTC
many,TRBV5-6,TRBJ1-5,TRBD1,CASSYGTGLSQPQHF,TGTGCCAGCAGCTACGGGACAGGACTAAGTCAGCCCCAGCATTTT
few,TRBV20-1,TRBJ2-7,-,CSARGRDSREQYF,TGCAGTGCTAGAGGCCGGGATTCGAGAGAGCAGTACTTC
few,TRBV27,TRBJ1-6,-,CASSPLQATNSPLHF,TGTGCCAGCAGTCCCCTCCAAGCGACCAATTCACCCCTCCACTTT
few,TRBV20-1,TRBJ1-1,-,CSAFLGTEAFF,TGCAGTGCTTTTCTGGGCACTGAAGCTTTCTTT
many,TRBV4-3,TRBJ2-3,TRBD2,CASSQGPPTSGISADTQYF,TGCGCCAGCAGCCAAGGCCCCCCAACTAGCGGGATATCAGCAGATACGCAGTATTTT
few,TRBV29-1,TRBJ2-7,-,CSVEGGGGYEQYF,TGCAGCGTTGAAGGCGGCGGAGGCTACGAGCAGTACTTC
few,TRBV27,TRBJ1-2,TRBD1,CASSPPDRNYGYTF,TGTGCCAGCAGTCCGCCGGACAGGAACTATGGCTACACCTTC
-,TRBV7-2,TRBJ2-1,TRBD2,CASSGLATEQFF,TGTGCCAGCAGCGGACTAGCCACTGAGCAGTTCTTC
many,TRBV29-1,TRBJ2-3,-,CSGRFTDTQYF,TGCAGCGGGCGGTTCACAGATACGCAGTATTTT
-,TRBV12-3/TRBV12-4,TRBJ1-5,-,CASSPGHNQPQHF,TGTGCCAGCAGCCCAGGACACAATCAGCCCCAGCATTTT
-,TRBV7-2,TRBJ2-3,TRBD2,CASSSRLAGGGDTQYF,TGTGCCAGCAGCTCCCGATTAGCGGGGGGTGGAGATACGCAGTATTTT
many,TRBV24-1,TRBJ1-2,TRBD1,CATSDRTGSNYGYTF,TGTGCCACCAGTGACCGGACAGGATCTAACTATGGCTACACCTTC
many,TRBV29-1,TRBJ2-7,-,CSVEDRGSSYEQYF,TGCAGCGTTGAAGATCGGGGCAGCTCCTACGAGCAGTACTTC
-,TRBV7-2,TRBJ2-5,-,CASSLDSGRQETQYF,TGTGCCAGCAGCTTAGACTCAGGGAGGCAAGAGACCCAGTACTTC
many,TRBV21-1,TRBJ1-2,-,CASNSDRGELGPYTF,TGTGCCAGCAACTCAGACAGGGGCGAACTAGGCCCCTACACCTTC
many,TRBV28,TRBJ1-3,-,CASSFEGTLSGNTIYF,TGTGCCAGCAGCTTTGAGGGGACCCTCTCTGGAAACACCATATATTTT
many,TRBV18,TRBJ1-2,-,CASSPPGGVANYGYTF,TGTGCCAGCTCACCCCCGGGGGGGGTGGCTAACTATGGCTACACCTTC
many,TRBV2,TRBJ1-2,-,CASRFLTTVLGYTF,TGTGCCAGCAGATTCCTTACGACAGTACTTGGCTACACCTTC
few,TRBV2,TRBJ1-6,TRBD1,CASSEVDRANSPLHF,TGTGCCAGCAGTGAAGTGGACAGGGCGAATTCACCCCTCCACTTT
many,TRBV5-6,TRBJ2-5,TRBD1,CASSLGRGGETQYF,TGTGCCAGCAGCTTGGGAAGAGGGGGCGAGACCCAGTACTTC